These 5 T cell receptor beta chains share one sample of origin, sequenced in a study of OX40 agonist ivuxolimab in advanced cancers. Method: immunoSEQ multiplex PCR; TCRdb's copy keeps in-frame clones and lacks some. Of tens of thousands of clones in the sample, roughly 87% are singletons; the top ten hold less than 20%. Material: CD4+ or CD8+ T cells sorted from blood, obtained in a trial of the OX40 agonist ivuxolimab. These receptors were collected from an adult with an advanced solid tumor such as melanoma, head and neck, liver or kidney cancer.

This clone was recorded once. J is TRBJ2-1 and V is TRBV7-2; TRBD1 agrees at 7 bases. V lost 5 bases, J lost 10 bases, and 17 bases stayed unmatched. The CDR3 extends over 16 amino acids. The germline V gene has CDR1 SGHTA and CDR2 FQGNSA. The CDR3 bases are TGTGCCAGCAGCACCCCCCGGGACAGCCCGGGCTGGGAGCAGTTCTTC. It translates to CASSTPRDSPGWEQFF.

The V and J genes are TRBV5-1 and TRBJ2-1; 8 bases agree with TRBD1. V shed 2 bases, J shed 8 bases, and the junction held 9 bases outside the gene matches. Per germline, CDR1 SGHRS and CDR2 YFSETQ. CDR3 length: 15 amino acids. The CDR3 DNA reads TGCGCCAGCAGCTTATTGGACAGGGTCGGTGATGAGCAGTTCTTC. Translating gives CASSLLDRVGDEQFF.

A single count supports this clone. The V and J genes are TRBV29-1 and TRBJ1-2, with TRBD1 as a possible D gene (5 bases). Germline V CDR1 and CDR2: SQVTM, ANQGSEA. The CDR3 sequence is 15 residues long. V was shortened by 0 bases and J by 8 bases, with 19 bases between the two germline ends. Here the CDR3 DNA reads TGCAGCGTTGAAGACCCCGGGACCGGCCCGGGCGGCTACACCTTC. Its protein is CSVEDPGTGPGGYTF.

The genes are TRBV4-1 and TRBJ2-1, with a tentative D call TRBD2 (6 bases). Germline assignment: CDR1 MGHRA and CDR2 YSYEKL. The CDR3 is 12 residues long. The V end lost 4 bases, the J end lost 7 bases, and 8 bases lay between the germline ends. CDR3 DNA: TGCGCCAGCAGCCGGGGGGAGAATGAGCAGTTCTTC. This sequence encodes CASSRGENEQFF.

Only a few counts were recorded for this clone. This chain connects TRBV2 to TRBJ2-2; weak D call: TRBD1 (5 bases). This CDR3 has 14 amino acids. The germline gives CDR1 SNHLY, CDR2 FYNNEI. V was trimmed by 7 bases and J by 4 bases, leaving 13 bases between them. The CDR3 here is CASIVRGGTGELFF. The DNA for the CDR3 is TGTGCCAGCATCGTAAGGGGTGGCACCGGGGAGCTGTTTTTT.